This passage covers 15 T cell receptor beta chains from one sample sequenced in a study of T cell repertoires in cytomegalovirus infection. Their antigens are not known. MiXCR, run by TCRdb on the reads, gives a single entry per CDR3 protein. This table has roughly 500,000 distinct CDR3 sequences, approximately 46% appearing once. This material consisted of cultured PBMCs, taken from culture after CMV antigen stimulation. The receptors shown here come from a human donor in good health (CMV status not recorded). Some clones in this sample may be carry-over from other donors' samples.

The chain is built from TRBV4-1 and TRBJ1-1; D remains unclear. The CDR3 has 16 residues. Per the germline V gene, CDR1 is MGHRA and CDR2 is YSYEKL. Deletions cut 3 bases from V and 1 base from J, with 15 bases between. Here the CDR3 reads CASSHGEGPWNTEAFF. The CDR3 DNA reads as TGCGCCAGCAGCCACGGCGAAGGTCCCTGGAACACTGAAGCTTTCTTT.

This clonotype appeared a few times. In DNA, the CDR3 is TGTGCCAGCAGCTTACCCCTACAGGGTCCACTCAACTACGAGCAGTACTTC. Its protein product is CASSLPLQGPLNYEQYF. The chain has TRBV7-2 and TRBJ2-7, with a tentative D call TRBD1 (6 bases). The CDR3 length is 17 residues. Germline-derived CDR1 and CDR2 are SGHTA and FQGNSA. V lost 2 bases, J lost 3 bases, and 20 bases lay in between.

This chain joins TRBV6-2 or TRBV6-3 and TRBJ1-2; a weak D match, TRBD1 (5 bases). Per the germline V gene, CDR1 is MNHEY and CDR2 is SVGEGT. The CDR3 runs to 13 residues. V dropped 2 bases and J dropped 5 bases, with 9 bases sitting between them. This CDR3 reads CASSYEGLYGYTF. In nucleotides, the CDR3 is TGTGCCAGCAGTTACGAGGGGCTGTATGGCTACACCTTC.

The chain's CDR3 is CASSEIYEQFF. CDR3 sequence (DNA): TGTGCCAGCAGTGAGATCTATGAGCAGTTCTTC. The chain uses TRBV2 and TRBJ2-1; D is ambiguous. Trimming removed 3 bases from V and 8 bases from J, with 5 bases in between. From germline, CDR1 is SNHLY and CDR2 FYNNEI. The CDR3 has 11 amino acids.

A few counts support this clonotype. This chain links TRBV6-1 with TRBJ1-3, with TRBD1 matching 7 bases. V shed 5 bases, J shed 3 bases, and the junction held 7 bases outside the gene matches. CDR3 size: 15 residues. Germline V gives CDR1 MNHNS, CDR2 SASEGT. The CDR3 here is CASSPPTGVGNTIYF. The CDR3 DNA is TGTGCCAGCAGTCCACCTACAGGGGTTGGAAACACCATATATTTT.

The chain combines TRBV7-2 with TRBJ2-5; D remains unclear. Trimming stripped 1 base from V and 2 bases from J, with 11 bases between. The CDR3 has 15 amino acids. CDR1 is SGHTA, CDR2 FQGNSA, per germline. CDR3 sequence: CASSLELLTQETQYF. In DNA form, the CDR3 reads TGTGCCAGCAGCTTAGAGCTCCTGACACAAGAGACCCAGTACTTC. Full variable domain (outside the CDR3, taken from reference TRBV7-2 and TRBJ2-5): GAGVSQSPSNKVTEKGKDVELRCDPISGHTALYWYRQSLGQGLEFLIYFQGNSAPDKSGLPSDRFSAERTGGSVSTLTIQRTQQEDSAVYLCASSLELLTQETQYFGPGTRLLVL.

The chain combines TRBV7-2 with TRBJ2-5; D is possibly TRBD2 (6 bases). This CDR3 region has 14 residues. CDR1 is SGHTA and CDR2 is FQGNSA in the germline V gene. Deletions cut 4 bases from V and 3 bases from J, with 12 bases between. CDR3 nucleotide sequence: TGTGCCAGCAGCTCGACTAGGTGGGAAGAGACCCAGTACTTC. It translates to CASSSTRWEETQYF.

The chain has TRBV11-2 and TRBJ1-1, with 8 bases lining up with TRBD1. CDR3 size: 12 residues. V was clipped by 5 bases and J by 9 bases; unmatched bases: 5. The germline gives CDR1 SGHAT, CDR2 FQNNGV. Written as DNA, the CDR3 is TGTGCCAGCAGCAGGACAGGGAGACAAGCTTTCTTT. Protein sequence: CASSRTGRQAFF.

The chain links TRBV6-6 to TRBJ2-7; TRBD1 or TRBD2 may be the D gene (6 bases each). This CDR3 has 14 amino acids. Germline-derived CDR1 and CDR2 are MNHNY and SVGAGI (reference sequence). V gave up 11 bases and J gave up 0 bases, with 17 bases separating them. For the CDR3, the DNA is TGTGCCGCCGGAGGGGGAGGAGGCTCCTACGAGCAGTACTTC. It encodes CAAGGGGGSYEQYF.

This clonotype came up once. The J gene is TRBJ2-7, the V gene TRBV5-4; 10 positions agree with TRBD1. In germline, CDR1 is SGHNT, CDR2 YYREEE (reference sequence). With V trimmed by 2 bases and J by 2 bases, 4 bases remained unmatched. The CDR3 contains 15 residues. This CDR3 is CASSFRDRGTYEQYF. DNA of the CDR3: TGTGCCAGCAGCTTTAGGGACAGGGGAACCTACGAGCAGTACTTC. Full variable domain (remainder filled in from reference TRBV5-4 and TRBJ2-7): ETGVTQSPTHLIKTRGQQVTLRCSSQSGHNTVSWYQQALGQGPQFIFQYYREEENGRGNFPPRFSGLQFPNYSSELNVNALELDDSALYLCASSFRDRGTYEQYFGPGTRLTVT.

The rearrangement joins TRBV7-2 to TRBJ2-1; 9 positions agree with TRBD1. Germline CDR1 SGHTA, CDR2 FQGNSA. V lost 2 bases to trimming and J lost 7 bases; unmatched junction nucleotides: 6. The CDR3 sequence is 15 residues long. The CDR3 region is CASSLYPGQGNEQFF. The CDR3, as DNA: TGTGCCAGCAGCTTATACCCGGGACAGGGTAATGAGCAGTTCTTC.

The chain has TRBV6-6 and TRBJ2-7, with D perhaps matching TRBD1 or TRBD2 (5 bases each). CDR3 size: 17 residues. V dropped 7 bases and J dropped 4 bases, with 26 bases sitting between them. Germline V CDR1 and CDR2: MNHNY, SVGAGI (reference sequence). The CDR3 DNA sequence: TGTGCCAGCATTTTAGGACATAGTAGTACTAGACCTTACGAGCAGTACTTC. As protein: CASILGHSSTRPYEQYF.

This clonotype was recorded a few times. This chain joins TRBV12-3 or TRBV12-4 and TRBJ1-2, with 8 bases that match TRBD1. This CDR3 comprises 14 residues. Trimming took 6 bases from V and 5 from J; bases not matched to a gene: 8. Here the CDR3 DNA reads TGTGCCAGCAGGGATCAGGGGGCGGGGTATGGCTACACCTTC. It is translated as CASRDQGAGYGYTF.

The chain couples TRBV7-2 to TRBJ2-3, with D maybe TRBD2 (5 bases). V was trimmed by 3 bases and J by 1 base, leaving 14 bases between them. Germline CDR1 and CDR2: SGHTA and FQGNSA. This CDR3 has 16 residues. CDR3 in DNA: TGTGCCAGCAGCTTTGCCACTAGTAGTGGCACAGATACGCAGTATTTT. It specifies CASSFATSSGTDTQYF.

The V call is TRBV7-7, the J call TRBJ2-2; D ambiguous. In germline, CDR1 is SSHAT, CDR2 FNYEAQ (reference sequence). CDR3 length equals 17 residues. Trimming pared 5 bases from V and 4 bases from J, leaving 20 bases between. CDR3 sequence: CASSPERSQPSTGELFF. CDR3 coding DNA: TGTGCCAGCAGCCCCGAGAGGAGCCAACCCTCCACCGGGGAGCTGTTTTTT.